Listed here are 8 T cell receptor beta chains from one sample, sequenced in a study of blood T cell repertoires in COVID-19. The assay was immunoSEQ multiplex PCR, and TCRdb's table has in-frame clones only and misses some. The sample carries some 270,000 clones, 86% recorded once. Sequenced material: peripheral blood. The receptors come from a woman over 75 with COVID-19, enrolled during active disease.

This chain links TRBV5-5 with TRBJ2-7; TRBD1 agrees at 7 bases. CDR1 and CDR2 from the germline V gene are SGHKS and YYEKEE (reference sequence). V gave up 4 bases and J gave up 7 bases; unmatched junction bases: 8. The CDR3 is 13 residues long. The CDR3 protein is CASSLTGSKEQYF. Here the CDR3 DNA reads TGTGCCAGCAGCCTGACAGGGTCTAAGGAGCAGTACTTC.

The rearrangement uses TRBV7-2 and TRBJ2-3; TRBD2 agrees at 13 bases. Germline trimming cut 2 bases from V and 1 base from J; bases unmatched to any gene: 6. Looked up from germline, CDR1 is SGHTA and CDR2 is FQGNSA. CDR3 length equals 18 residues. CDR3 sequence: CASSLTSGGAVGTDTQYF. The CDR3 DNA sequence: TGTGCCAGCAGCTTAACTAGCGGGGGGGCCGTTGGCACAGATACGCAGTATTTT.

The chain uses TRBV5-1 and TRBJ2-2, with D unclear. Per the germline V gene, CDR1 is SGHRS and CDR2 is YFSETQ. Trimming shortened V by 1 base and J by 0 bases, and 10 bases separated the two germline ends. The CDR3 extends over 16 amino acids. The CDR3 sequence: CASSLSPQANTGELFF. The CDR3 DNA follows: TGCGCCAGCAGCTTGAGCCCTCAGGCGAACACCGGGGAGCTGTTTTTT.

This sequence joins TRBV5-5 and TRBJ1-1; tentative D call: TRBD1 (5 bases). Germline V gene sequence: CDR1 SGHKS, CDR2 YYEKEE (reference sequence). The V end was cut by 4 bases, the J end by 4 bases, with 17 bases between. The CDR3 is 15 amino acids. The CDR3 here is CASSRVLGEATEAFF. The CDR3, as DNA: TGTGCCAGCAGCCGAGTCTTGGGGGAGGCCACTGAAGCTTTCTTT.

This chain connects TRBV5-1 to TRBJ2-1; 11 nucleotides match TRBD2. This CDR3 region has 16 residues. Germline-derived CDR1 and CDR2 are SGHRS and YFSETQ. J was trimmed by 10 bases and V by 3 bases; bases with no gene match: 12. Written as DNA, the CDR3 is TGCGCCAGCAGCTGGCAGGGTAGCGGGGGGGCTGGAGAGCAGTTCTTC. Protein: CASSWQGSGGAGEQFF.

The CDR3 is CASRMDKTAGNTIYF. The CDR3, as DNA: TGTGCCAGCAGAATGGACAAGACGGCTGGAAACACCATATATTTT. The chain has TRBV6-6 and TRBJ1-3, with D possibly matching TRBD1 (5 bases). Trimming removed 6 bases from V and 2 bases from J, with 14 bases in between. Germline V CDR1 and CDR2: MNHNY, SVGAGI (reference sequence). The CDR3 covers 15 residues.

V is TRBV7-2 and J is TRBJ1-3, with D tentatively TRBD1 (6 bases). Germline lookup yields CDR1 SGHTA and CDR2 FQGNSA. Trimming took off 1 base at V and 3 bases at J, with 10 bases between the two ends. The CDR3 is 15 residues long. CDR3 residues: CASSLVGGGGNTIYF. The CDR3 DNA reads as TGTGCCAGCAGCTTAGTAGGGGGGGGTGGAAACACCATATATTTT.

The chain recombines TRBV6-6 with TRBJ1-1, with D possibly TRBD1 on 6 matching bases. The length of the CDR3 is 14 residues. Deletions cut 7 bases from V and 4 bases from J, with 16 bases between. Germline V CDR1 and CDR2: MNHNY, SVGAGI (reference sequence). CDR3 DNA sequence: TGTGCCAGCACCACAGGGTGGGGGGGCACTGAAGCTTTCTTT. Protein sequence: CASTTGWGGTEAFF.